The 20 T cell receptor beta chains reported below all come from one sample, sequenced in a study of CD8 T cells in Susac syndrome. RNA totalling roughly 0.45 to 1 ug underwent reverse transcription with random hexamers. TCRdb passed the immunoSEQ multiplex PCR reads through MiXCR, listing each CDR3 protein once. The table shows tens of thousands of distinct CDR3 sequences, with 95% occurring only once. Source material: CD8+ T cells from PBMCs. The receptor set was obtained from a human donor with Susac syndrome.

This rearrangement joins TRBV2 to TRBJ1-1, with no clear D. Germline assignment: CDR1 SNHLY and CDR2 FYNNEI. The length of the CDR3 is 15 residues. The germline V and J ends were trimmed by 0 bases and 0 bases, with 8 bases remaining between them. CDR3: CASSEAGGLNTEAFF. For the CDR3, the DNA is TGTGCCAGCAGTGAAGCGGGAGGGCTGAACACTGAAGCTTTCTTT.

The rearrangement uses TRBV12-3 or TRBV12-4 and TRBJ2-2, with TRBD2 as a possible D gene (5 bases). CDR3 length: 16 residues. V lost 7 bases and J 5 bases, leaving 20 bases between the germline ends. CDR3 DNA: TGTGCCAGCACCCACTTTCCCGCTACTAGAACCGGGGAGCTGTTTTTT. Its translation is CASTHFPATRTGELFF.

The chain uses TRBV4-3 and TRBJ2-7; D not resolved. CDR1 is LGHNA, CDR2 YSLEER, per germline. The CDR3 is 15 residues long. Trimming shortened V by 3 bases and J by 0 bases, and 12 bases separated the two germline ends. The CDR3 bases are TGCGCCAGCAGCCAGATGCCTGGAAGCTCCTACGAGCAGTACTTC. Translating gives CASSQMPGSSYEQYF.

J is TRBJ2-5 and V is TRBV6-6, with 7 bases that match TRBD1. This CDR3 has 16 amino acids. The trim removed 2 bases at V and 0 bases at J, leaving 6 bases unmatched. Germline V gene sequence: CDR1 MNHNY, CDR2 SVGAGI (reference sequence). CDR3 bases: TGTGCCAGCAGTTACCCAACAGGGGAGTACCAAGAGACCCAGTACTTC. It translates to CASSYPTGEYQETQYF.

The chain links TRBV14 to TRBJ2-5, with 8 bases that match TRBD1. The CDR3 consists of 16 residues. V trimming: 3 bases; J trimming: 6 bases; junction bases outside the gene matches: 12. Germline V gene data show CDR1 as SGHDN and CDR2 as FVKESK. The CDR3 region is CASSQPRTGGEKTQYF. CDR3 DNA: TGTGCCAGCAGCCAGCCCCGAACAGGGGGTGAAAAGACCCAGTACTTC.

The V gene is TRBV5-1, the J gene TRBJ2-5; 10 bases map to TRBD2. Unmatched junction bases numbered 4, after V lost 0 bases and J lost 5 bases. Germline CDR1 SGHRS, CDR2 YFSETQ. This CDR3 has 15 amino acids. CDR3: CASSLASGSGETQYF. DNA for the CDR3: TGCGCCAGCAGCTTGGCTAGCGGGAGTGGGGAGACCCAGTACTTC.

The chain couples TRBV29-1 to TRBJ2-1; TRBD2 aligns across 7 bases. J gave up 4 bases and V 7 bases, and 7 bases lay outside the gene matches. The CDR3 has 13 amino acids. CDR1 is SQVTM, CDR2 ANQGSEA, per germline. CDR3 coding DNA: TGCAGCGCCGCGAGTAGCGGGTACAATGAGCAGTTCTTC. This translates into CSAASSGYNEQFF.

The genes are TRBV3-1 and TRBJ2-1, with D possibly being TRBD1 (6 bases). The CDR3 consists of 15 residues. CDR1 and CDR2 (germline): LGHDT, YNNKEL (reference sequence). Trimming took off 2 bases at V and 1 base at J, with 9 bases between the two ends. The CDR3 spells CASSQSQGSYNEQFF. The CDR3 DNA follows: TGTGCCAGCAGCCAAAGCCAGGGGTCCTACAATGAGCAGTTCTTC.

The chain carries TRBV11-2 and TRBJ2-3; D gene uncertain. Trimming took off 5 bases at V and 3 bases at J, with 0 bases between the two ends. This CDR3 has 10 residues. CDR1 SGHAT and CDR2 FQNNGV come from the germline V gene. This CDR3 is CASSTDTQYF. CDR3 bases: TGTGCCAGCAGCACAGATACGCAGTATTTT.

CDR3 sequence reads: CASSPKAGDPYNEQFF. The CDR3 DNA reads as TGTGCCAGCTCACCGAAAGCGGGAGACCCCTACAATGAGCAGTTCTTC. V is TRBV18 and J is TRBJ2-1; 8 bases fit TRBD2. J gave up 2 bases and V 3 bases, and 6 bases lay outside the gene matches. The CDR3 sequence is 16 residues long. The germline V gene encodes CDR1 KGHSH and CDR2 LQKENI.

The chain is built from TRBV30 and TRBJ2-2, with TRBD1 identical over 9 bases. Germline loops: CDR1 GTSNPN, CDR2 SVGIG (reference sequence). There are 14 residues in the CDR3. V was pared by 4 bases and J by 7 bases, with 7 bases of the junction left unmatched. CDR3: CAWTTGGAGGELFF. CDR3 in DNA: TGTGCCTGGACCACAGGGGGCGCAGGCGGGGAGCTGTTTTTT.

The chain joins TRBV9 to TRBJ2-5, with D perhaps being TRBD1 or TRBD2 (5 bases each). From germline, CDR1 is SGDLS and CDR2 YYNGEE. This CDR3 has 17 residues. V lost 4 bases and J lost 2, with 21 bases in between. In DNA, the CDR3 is TGTGCCAGCAGCCCCGCTGAGGGGACGAGGATTCAAGAGACCCAGTACTTC. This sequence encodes CASSPAEGTRIQETQYF. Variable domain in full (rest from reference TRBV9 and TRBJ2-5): DSGVTQTPKHLITATGQRVTLRCSPRSGDLSVYWYQQSLDQGLQFLIQYYNGEERAKGNILERFSAQQFPDLHSELNLSSLELGDSALYFCASSPAEGTRIQETQYFGPGTRLLVL.

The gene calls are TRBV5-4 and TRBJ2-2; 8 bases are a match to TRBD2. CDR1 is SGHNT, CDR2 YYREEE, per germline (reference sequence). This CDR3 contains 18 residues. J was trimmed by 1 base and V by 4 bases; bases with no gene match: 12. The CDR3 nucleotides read TGTGCCAGCAGCCAAGGCCACATAGCGGGAATGAACACCGGGGAGCTGTTTTTT. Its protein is CASSQGHIAGMNTGELFF.

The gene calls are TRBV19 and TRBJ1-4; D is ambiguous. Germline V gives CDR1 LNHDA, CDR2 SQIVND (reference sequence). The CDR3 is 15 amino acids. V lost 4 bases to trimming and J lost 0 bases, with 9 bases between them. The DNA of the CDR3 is TGTGCCAGTAGTACGCCGGGATCAACTAATGAAAAACTGTTTTTT. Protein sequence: CASSTPGSTNEKLFF.

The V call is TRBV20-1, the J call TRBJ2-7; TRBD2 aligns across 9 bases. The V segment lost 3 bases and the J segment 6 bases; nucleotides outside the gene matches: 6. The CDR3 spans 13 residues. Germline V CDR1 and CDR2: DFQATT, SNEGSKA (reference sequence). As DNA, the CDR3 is TGCAGTGCTAGGACTAGCGGCCCTTCCGAGCAGTACTTC. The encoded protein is CSARTSGPSEQYF.

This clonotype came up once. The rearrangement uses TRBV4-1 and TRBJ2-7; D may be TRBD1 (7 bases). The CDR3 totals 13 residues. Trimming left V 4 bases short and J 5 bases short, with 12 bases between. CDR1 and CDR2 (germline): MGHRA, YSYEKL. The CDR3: CASSPGQRDEQYF. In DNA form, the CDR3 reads TGCGCCAGCAGCCCGGGACAGCGGGACGAGCAGTACTTC.

CDR3 residues: CASKWQGWTEAFF. The CDR3 region has the DNA TGTGCCAGTAAGTGGCAGGGATGGACTGAAGCTTTCTTT. This chain uses TRBV19 with TRBJ1-1, with TRBD1 as a possible D gene (5 bases). Between the trimmed V and J ends, which lost 7 bases and 5 bases, there was a span of 14 bases. From germline, CDR1 is LNHDA and CDR2 SQIVND (reference sequence). This CDR3 has 13 amino acids.

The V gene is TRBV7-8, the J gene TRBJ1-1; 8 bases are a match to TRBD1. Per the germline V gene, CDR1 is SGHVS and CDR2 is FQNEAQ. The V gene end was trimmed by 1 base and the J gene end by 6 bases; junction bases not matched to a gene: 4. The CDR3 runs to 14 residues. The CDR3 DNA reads TGTGCCAGCAGCTTAGGGGGGACAGGCGCTGAAGCTTTCTTT. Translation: CASSLGGTGAEAFF.

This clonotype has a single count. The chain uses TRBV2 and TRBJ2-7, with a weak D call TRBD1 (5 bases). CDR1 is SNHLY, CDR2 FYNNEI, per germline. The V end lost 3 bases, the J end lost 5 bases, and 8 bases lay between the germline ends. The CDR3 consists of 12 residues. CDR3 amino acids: CASSEGRNEQYF. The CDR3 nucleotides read TGTGCCAGCAGTGAGGGGCGGAACGAGCAGTACTTC.

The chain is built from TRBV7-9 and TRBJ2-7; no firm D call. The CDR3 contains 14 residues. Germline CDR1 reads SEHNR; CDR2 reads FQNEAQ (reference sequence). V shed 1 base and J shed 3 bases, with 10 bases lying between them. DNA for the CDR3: TGTGCCAGCAGCTTAGTAGGGCTTCACTACGAGCAGTACTTC. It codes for CASSLVGLHYEQYF.